This T cell receptor beta chain appears in the sequencing data of a study of T cell changes during pregnancy in multiple sclerosis. The V end was cut by 6 bases, the J end by 4 bases, with 12 bases between. Germline CDR1 SEHNR, CDR2 FQNEAQ (reference sequence). The CDR3 runs 13 residues. Method: immunoSEQ multiplex PCR; TCRdb's copy keeps in-frame clones and lacks some. Of under 45,000 clones in the sample, approximately 91% were seen once. This receptor was taken from a female donor in good health, enrolled as a control in a pregnancy study. This chain links TRBV7-9 with TRBJ1-2; a possible D gene is TRBD1 (6 bases). Sequencing used peripheral blood, obtained in the second trimester of pregnancy. CDR3 amino acids: CASSTGGGYGYTF. In DNA, the CDR3 is TGTGCCAGCAGTACGGGGGGCGGCTATGGCTACACCTTC.